This is a list of T cell receptor beta chains from one sample in a study of T cell responses to AZD1222 COVID-19 vaccine. Sequencing was performed with immunoSEQ multiplex PCR; in TCRdb, only in-frame clones are kept and a portion is missing. The profile shows fewer than 50,000 clones, around 90% of them singletons. Source: peripheral blood, taken 28 days after the second AZD1222 dose. The origin of the receptors is an adult who received the AZD1222 COVID-19 vaccine. The CDR3 runs from the conserved cysteine through the conserved F or W. A D gene is named only where the DNA matches it firmly. Clone size, where shown, is once, few, many, or a class for clones that have expanded.

d_gene	len	j_gene	v_gene	abundance	CDR3aa	CDR3nt
.	15	TRBJ2-1	TRBV6-5	once	CASSYAGSKDNEQFF	TGTGCCAGCAGTTACGCCGGTTCCAAAGACAATGAGCAGTTCTTC
TRBD2	16	TRBJ2-1	TRBV5-1	.	CASSLAGASGVNEQFF	TGCGCCAGCAGCTTGGCCGGGGCTAGCGGGGTCAATGAGCAGTTCTTC
.	11	TRBJ2-3	TRBV5-1	.	CASSLTDTQYF	TGCGCCAGCAGCCTCACAGATACGCAGTATTTT
.	17	TRBJ2-2	TRBV9	.	CASSVDGVGVYTGELFF	TGTGCCAGCAGCGTAGATGGTGTTGGAGTCTACACCGGGGAGCTGTTTTTT
TRBD2	11	TRBJ2-5	TRBV29-1	.	CSVGEGETQYF	TGCAGCGTTGGGGAGGGGGAGACCCAGTACTTC
.	16	TRBJ2-2	TRBV4-3	once	CASSLLRGAFAGELFF	TGCGCCAGCAGCCTTTTGAGGGGGGCCTTTGCCGGGGAGCTGTTTTTT
.	13	TRBJ1-2	TRBV5-6	.	CASGTAKSYGYTF	TGTGCCAGCGGCACAGCAAAATCCTATGGCTACACCTTC
.	18	TRBJ2-1	TRBV10-1	.	CASSESRKRPSSYNEQFF	TGCGCCAGCAGTGAGTCGAGGAAGCGACCAAGCTCCTACAATGAGCAGTTCTTC
.	13	TRBJ1-2	TRBV6-1	.	CASSELRGEGYTF	TGTGCCAGCAGTGAACTCCGGGGGGAGGGCTACACCTTC
.	14	TRBJ1-5	TRBV6-6	.	CASSEAYSNQPQHF	TGTGCCAGCAGCGAGGCGTATAGCAATCAGCCCCAGCATTTT
.	11	TRBJ1-1	TRBV12-5	few	CASGLPGAAFF	TGTGCTAGTGGTTTGCCGGGGGCCGCTTTCTTT
TRBD1	16	TRBJ2-7	TRBV7-2	.	CASSLRKGTGVYEQYF	TGTGCCAGCAGCTTAAGGAAGGGGACAGGGGTCTACGAGCAGTACTTC
.	16	TRBJ2-2	TRBV7-2	.	CASSPIDLGPTGELFF	TGTGCCAGCAGCCCGATCGATTTGGGCCCTACCGGGGAGCTGTTTTTT
.	15	TRBJ1-4	TRBV2	.	CASREGASTNEKLFF	TGTGCCAGCAGGGAGGGAGCCTCAACTAATGAAAAACTGTTTTTT
.	13	TRBJ1-1	TRBV5-6	.	CASSLVGGEKAFF	TGTGCCAGCAGCTTGGTCGGAGGGGAGAAAGCTTTCTTT
TRBD1	16	TRBJ2-4	TRBV28	.	CASRATGGLAKNIQYF	TGTGCCAGCAGAGCTACAGGGGGCTTAGCCAAAAACATTCAGTACTTC
.	13	TRBJ1-6	TRBV3-1/TRBV3-2	.	CASSQGLNSPLHF	TGTGCCAGCAGCCAAGGGCTCAATTCACCCCTCCACTTT
TRBD1	16	TRBJ1-5	TRBV27	.	CASSLMGQRGEQPQHF	TGTGCCAGCAGTTTAATGGGACAGCGGGGGGAACAGCCCCAGCATTTT
TRBD2	14	TRBJ2-7	TRBV9	.	CASSVEAGAYEQYF	TGTGCCAGCAGCGTAGAAGCGGGGGCCTACGAGCAGTACTTC
TRBD1	13	TRBJ1-2	TRBV23-1	.	CASRPGQNYGYTF	TGCGCCAGCAGACCGGGACAGAACTATGGCTACACCTTC
TRBD1	13	TRBJ1-2	TRBV6-5	few	CASSRGGQGAFTF	TGTGCCAGCAGTCGAGGCGGGCAGGGGGCTTTCACCTTC
.	15	TRBJ2-2	TRBV5-1	.	CASSPDSGNTGELFF	TGCGCCAGCAGCCCCGACAGTGGAAACACCGGGGAGCTGTTTTTT
.	11	TRBJ1-2	TRBV29-1	.	CSAVEHYGYTF	TGCAGCGCTGTAGAACACTATGGCTACACCTTC
.	16	TRBJ2-7	TRBV19	.	CASRRDFRDTSYEQYF	TGTGCCAGTAGACGGGACTTCCGAGACACCTCGTACGAGCAGTACTTC
TRBD1	15	TRBJ2-2	TRBV27	.	CASALSGGPTGELFF	TGTGCCAGCGCACTCTCAGGGGGCCCCACCGGGGAGCTGTTTTTT
TRBD2	12	TRBJ2-5	TRBV6-5	.	CASYSGGETQYF	TGTGCCAGCTATTCGGGGGGGGAGACCCAGTACTTC
.	14	TRBJ1-1	TRBV7-9	.	CASSLEGQGTEAFF	TGTGCCAGCAGCTTAGAGGGGCAGGGTACTGAAGCTTTCTTT
.	14	TRBJ1-1	TRBV7-8	.	CASRPGQSNTEAFF	TGTGCCAGCAGACCGGGACAATCTAACACTGAAGCTTTCTTT
.	14	TRBJ1-4	TRBV19	.	CASSMGYGNEKLFF	TGTGCCAGTAGTATGGGGTACGGTAATGAAAAACTGTTTTTT
.	18	TRBJ2-4	TRBV15	.	CATSRPVGAGGAKNIQYF	TGTGCCACCAGCAGACCCGTGGGGGCAGGGGGGGCCAAAAACATTCAGTACTTC
.	15	TRBJ1-3	TRBV6-5	.	CASSLDSTGGNTIYF	TGTGCCAGCAGTTTGGACTCCACCGGTGGAAACACCATATATTTT